Each of the 32 T cell receptor beta chains below was sequenced from the same sample in a study of blood T cell repertoires in COVID-19. Clones were read by immunoSEQ multiplex PCR, and TCRdb kept only the in-frame ones, dropping some. Here the sample spans about 270,000 clones, approximately 89% being singletons. Sequencing used peripheral blood. Source of these receptors: a man aged 40-49 years with active or convalescent COVID-19.

The DNA for the CDR3 is TGCGCCAGCAGCTTGGCATGGGGGCGAACCGATGGCTACACCTTC. It codes for CASSLAWGRTDGYTF. The chain combines TRBV5-1 with TRBJ1-2; D may be TRBD1 (6 bases). The CDR3 extends over 15 amino acids. The germline V gene encodes CDR1 SGHRS and CDR2 YFSETQ. Trimming cost V 0 bases and J 6 bases, with 15 bases left between them.

This clone came up once. The chain recombines TRBV28 with TRBJ1-1; no definite D call. The CDR3 is made up of 12 amino acids. Germline V gives CDR1 MDHEN, CDR2 SYDVKM. The V gene lost 3 bases and the J gene lost 3 bases, with 5 bases spanning the gap. The CDR3 loop reads CASSLSDTEAFF. CDR3 sequence (DNA): TGTGCCAGCAGTTTGAGCGACACTGAAGCTTTCTTT.

Comment on this clone: Compared with germline, one end of the junction differs, possibly owing to a read error. The J gene is TRBJ1-5, the V gene TRBV5-8; D possibly corresponds to TRBD1 (5 bases). The CDR3 is 12 amino acids. CDR1 SGHTS and CDR2 YDEGEE come from the germline V gene. As DNA, the CDR3 is TGTGCCAGCAGTTTGGACACCCAGCCCCAGCATTTT. Translated, it gives CASSLDTQPQHF.

The V and J genes are TRBV4-1 and TRBJ2-1; 10 bases line up with TRBD2. This CDR3 region has 21 residues. Germline-derived CDR1 and CDR2 are MGHRA and YSYEKL. The ends lost 1 base at V and 5 bases at J; junction bases unmatched: 20. CDR3 nucleotides: TGCGCCAGCAGCCAAGGAGGTGGGTCTAGCGGGGGCCCCAGGGGGAACAATGAGCAGTTCTTC. It yields the protein CASSQGGGSSGGPRGNNEQFF.

This sequence joins TRBV5-6 and TRBJ2-3; D call uncertain. V lost 4 bases to trimming and J lost 8 bases, with 14 bases between them. Germline V gene sequence: CDR1 SGHDT, CDR2 YYEEEE. The CDR3 has 13 residues. The CDR3 DNA reads TGTGCCAGCAGCCCTTCATTCACATCTACGCAGTATTTT. Translating gives CASSPSFTSTQYF.

This sequence joins TRBV3-1 (or the pseudogene TRBV3-2) and TRBJ2-7, with 7 bases lining up with TRBD1. After removal of 11 bases from V and 0 bases from J, the junction contained 7 bases not matched to a gene. This CDR3 is 13 amino acids long. Germline assignment: CDR1 LGHDT and CDR2 YNNKEL (reference sequence). CDR3 sequence reads: CAARDSSSYEQYF. The DNA for the CDR3 is TGTGCCGCCCGGGACAGTAGCTCCTACGAGCAGTACTTC.

The V and J genes are TRBV28 and TRBJ2-2, with D possibly TRBD2 on 6 matching bases. V was clipped by 10 bases and J by 5 bases, with 23 bases between them. The CDR3 contains 16 residues. Germline CDR1 is MDHEN and CDR2 is SYDVKM. This CDR3 reads CATNRAGGPDTGELFF. The CDR3 DNA follows: TGTGCCACAAACCGGGCTGGAGGGCCGGATACCGGGGAGCTGTTTTTT.

This chain uses TRBV5-1 with TRBJ2-5; D is perhaps TRBD2 (5 bases). CDR1 and CDR2 (germline): SGHRS, YFSETQ. The CDR3 sequence is 14 residues long. V dropped 4 bases and J dropped 2 bases, with 12 bases sitting between them. CDR3 sequence reads: CASSKGLEQETQYF. CDR3 sequence (DNA): TGCGCCAGCAGCAAAGGACTGGAACAAGAGACCCAGTACTTC.

The chain has TRBV30 and TRBJ2-3, with TRBD2 matching over 15 bases. The CDR3 runs to 18 residues. The germline V gene has CDR1 GTSNPN and CDR2 SVGIG (reference sequence). V dropped 3 bases and J dropped 3; count of bases not matched to a gene: 10. The CDR3 sequence: CAWRPWTSGRGSTDTQYF. In DNA, the CDR3 is TGTGCCTGGAGACCCTGGACTAGCGGGAGGGGAAGTACAGATACGCAGTATTTT.

The chain carries TRBV18 and TRBJ1-6, with D perhaps matching TRBD1 (5 bases). The CDR3 has 18 amino acids. V dropped 2 bases and J dropped 6 bases, with 20 bases sitting between them. Germline lookup yields CDR1 KGHSH and CDR2 LQKENI. CDR3 sequence: CASSPLGGGVSSNSPLHF. The DNA for the CDR3 is TGTGCCAGCTCACCATTGGGCGGAGGGGTGTCTAGTAATTCACCCCTCCACTTT.

The gene calls are TRBV14 and TRBJ2-3; D is unclear. V lost 1 base to trimming and J lost 4 bases, with 12 bases between them. The CDR3 loop spans 15 amino acids. In germline, CDR1 is SGHDN, CDR2 FVKESK. Written as DNA, the CDR3 is TGTGCCAGCAGCCAAGGGAAGTACAGCCCAGATACGCAGTATTTT. Its protein product is CASSQGKYSPDTQYF.

The gene calls are TRBV19 and TRBJ2-1, with D unresolved. Trimming took off 3 bases at V and 5 bases at J, with 11 bases between the two ends. Germline V gene lookup returns CDR1 LNHDA and CDR2 SQIVND (reference sequence). CDR3 length equals 14 residues. The CDR3 DNA reads TGTGCCAGTAGTATTGGTGGCCACAACAATGAGCAGTTCTTC. It yields the protein CASSIGGHNNEQFF.

This sequence joins TRBV29-1 and TRBJ1-4; no definite D call. There are 11 residues in the CDR3. Germline V gene data show CDR1 as SQVTM and CDR2 as ANQGSEA. V lost 7 bases and J 3 bases, leaving 6 bases between the germline ends. The CDR3 sequence is CSARSNEKLFF. The CDR3 DNA follows: TGCAGCGCCCGGTCTAATGAAAAACTGTTTTTT. Supplemented by reference TRBV29-1 and TRBJ1-4, the full variable domain reads SAVISQKPSRDICQRGTSLTIQCQVDSQVTMMFWYRQQPGQSLTLIATANQGSEATYESGFVIDKFPISRPNLTFSTLTVSNMSPEDSSIYLCSARSNEKLFFGSGTQLSVL.

Concerning this clone itself: The sample carries other DNA sequences with the same CDR3. This chain joins TRBV7-3 and TRBJ2-3; TRBD2 matches 7 bases. Germline V gene lookup returns CDR1 SGHTA and CDR2 FQGTGA. The CDR3 runs to 15 residues. V was pared by 4 bases and J by 3 bases, with 7 bases of the junction left unmatched. CDR3 residues: CASSSTGGGTDTQYF. The CDR3 DNA sequence: TGTGCCAGCAGCTCAACGGGAGGAGGAACAGATACGCAGTATTTT.

The chain joins TRBV3-1 (or the pseudogene TRBV3-2) to TRBJ2-2; 8 nucleotides line up with TRBD2. CDR1 and CDR2 from the germline V gene are LGHDT and YNNKEL (reference sequence). CDR3 length equals 16 residues. Losses at the gene ends were 2 bases for V and 3 bases for J; bases not matched to a gene: 5. DNA for the CDR3: TGTGCCAGCAGCCAACTCACTAGCGGATACACCGGGGAGCTGTTTTTT. This translates into CASSQLTSGYTGELFF.

The V call is TRBV5-6, the J call TRBJ1-6; perhaps TRBD1 as D (5 bases). Germline V gives CDR1 SGHDT, CDR2 YYEEEE. CDR3 size: 12 residues. The V end was cut by 4 bases, the J end by 13 bases, with 12 bases between. CDR3 sequence reads: CASSIQGGPLHF. DNA for the CDR3: TGTGCCAGCAGCATTCAGGGTGGCCCCCTCCACTTT.

This chain joins TRBV6-6 and TRBJ1-3, with a possible D match to TRBD1 (5 bases). This CDR3 comprises 18 residues. V lost 5 bases and J 0 bases, leaving 20 bases between the germline ends. Germline V gene data show CDR1 as MNHNY and CDR2 as SVGAGI (reference sequence). Here the CDR3 DNA reads TGTGCCAGCAGTCCTGAACTAACGACAGTCCGCTCTGGAAACACCATATATTTT. Residues: CASSPELTTVRSGNTIYF.

The chain combines TRBV18 with TRBJ1-5, with 7 bases lining up with TRBD1. V shed 6 bases, J shed 5 bases, and the junction held 4 bases outside the gene matches. Germline V lookup: CDR1 KGHSH, CDR2 LQKENI. The CDR3 totals 13 residues. The CDR3 protein is CASSPGTDQPQHF. The CDR3 DNA is TGTGCCAGCTCGCCGGGGACAGATCAGCCCCAGCATTTT.

This sequence joins TRBV19 and TRBJ1-3; unclear D gene. V was cut by 5 bases and J by 4 bases, with 12 bases left in between. The germline V gene encodes CDR1 LNHDA and CDR2 SQIVND (reference sequence). The CDR3 contains 14 residues. CDR3 bases: TGTGCCAGTAGTTTGATGAGTAGCGGAAACACCATATATTTT. This encodes CASSLMSSGNTIYF. Together with reference TRBV19 and TRBJ1-3, the CDR3 gives the full variable domain: DGGITQSPKYLFRKEGQNVTLSCEQNLNHDAMYWYRQDPGQGLRLIYYSQIVNDFQKGDIAEGYSVSREKKESFPLTVTSAQKNPTAFYLCASSLMSSGNTIYFGEGSWLTVV.

The chain carries TRBV7-2 and TRBJ1-3; weak D call: TRBD1 (6 bases). Germline CDR1 and CDR2: SGHTA and FQGNSA. V dropped 4 bases and J dropped 2 bases, with 12 bases sitting between them. The CDR3 sequence is 15 residues long. The CDR3 sequence is CASSSDRYTGNTIYF. The CDR3 nucleotides are TGTGCCAGCAGCTCGGACAGATATACTGGAAACACCATATATTTT. The whole variable domain, remainder taken from reference TRBV7-2 and TRBJ1-3, is GAGVSQSPSNKVTEKGKDVELRCDPISGHTALYWYRQSLGQGLEFLIYFQGNSAPDKSGLPSDRFSAERTGGSVSTLTIQRTQQEDSAVYLCASSSDRYTGNTIYFGEGSWLTVV.

This clone was recorded once. The rearrangement joins TRBV9 to TRBJ2-1; D perhaps matches TRBD2 (6 bases). Germline V lookup: CDR1 SGDLS, CDR2 YYNGEE. Trimming took off 0 bases at V and 9 bases at J, with 25 bases between the two ends. The length of the CDR3 is 18 residues. CDR3 DNA: TGTGCCAGCAGCGTAGGCCCCCGCCAGGGAGGTCTGGGCGGTGAGCAGTTCTTC. It specifies CASSVGPRQGGLGGEQFF.

This clone has a single count. The CDR3 DNA is TGTGCCACCAGCCCCGGGACAGCACATGAAGCTTTCTTT. This codes for CATSPGTAHEAFF. The chain recombines TRBV24-1 with TRBJ1-1; the match to TRBD1 covers 7 bases. The CDR3 contains 13 residues. Germline-derived CDR1 and CDR2 are KGHDR and SFDVKD. Trimming removed 7 bases from V and 7 bases from J; junction bases left unmatched: 8.

This clone was detected only a few times. As DNA, the CDR3 is TGCGCCAGCAGCTTGGGGGGCAGTGAACACTCTGGAAACACCATATATTTT. Protein: CASSLGGSEHSGNTIYF. The J gene is TRBJ1-3, the V gene TRBV5-1, with TRBD1 as a possible D gene (5 bases). The CDR3 consists of 17 residues. V lost 0 bases and J lost 0, with 13 bases in between. Germline CDR1 is SGHRS and CDR2 is YFSETQ.

This chain joins TRBV6-5 and TRBJ1-5; D gene ambiguous. CDR1 and CDR2 (germline): MNHEY, SVGAGI. The CDR3 extends over 13 amino acids. V lost 6 bases to trimming and J lost 0 bases, with 6 bases between them. The CDR3 nucleotides read TGTGCCAGCAGGGGCAATAGCAATCAGCCCCAGCATTTT. Residues: CASRGNSNQPQHF.

The rearrangement joins TRBV12-5 to TRBJ2-7, with 10 positions matching TRBD1. CDR3 length equals 15 residues. CDR1 is LGHNT, CDR2 FRNRAP, per germline. The V segment lost 4 bases and the J segment 4 bases; nucleotides outside the gene matches: 7. In DNA form, the CDR3 reads TGTGCTAGTGGTTCCCGACAGGGGGCGGGGTACGAGCAGTACTTC. Amino acid sequence: CASGSRQGAGYEQYF.

J is TRBJ2-7 and V is TRBV28, with 9 nucleotides matching TRBD1. Germline CDR1 MDHEN, CDR2 SYDVKM. V lost 5 bases and J lost 4; bases outside the gene matches: 3. This CDR3 is 13 amino acids long. The CDR3 DNA is TGTGCCAGCAGTAGGGACAGGGTTTACGAGCAGTACTTC. Its protein product is CASSRDRVYEQYF.

This clone appeared once. The chain uses TRBV6-4 and TRBJ1-3; a weak D match, TRBD1 (5 bases). The CDR3 runs 15 residues. V dropped 0 bases and J dropped 3 bases, with 9 bases sitting between them. Germline CDR1 reads MRHNA; CDR2 reads SNTAGT. CDR3: CASSDSRGGGNTIYF. The CDR3 bases are TGTGCCAGCAGTGACTCTAGGGGTGGTGGAAACACCATATATTTT.

The V and J genes are TRBV6-6 and TRBJ1-5, with TRBD1 matching over 9 bases. This CDR3 comprises 15 residues. Germline loops: CDR1 MNHNY, CDR2 SVGAGI (reference sequence). V trimming: 6 bases; J trimming: 5 bases; junction bases outside the gene matches: 8. The chain's CDR3 is CASSRGQGIHQPQHF. DNA for the CDR3: TGTGCCAGCAGCCGCGGACAGGGGATTCATCAGCCCCAGCATTTT.

V gene TRBV5-6 combines with J gene TRBJ1-6, with D possibly being TRBD1 (6 bases). Germline assignment: CDR1 SGHDT and CDR2 YYEEEE. The CDR3 length is 13 residues. V was shortened by 5 bases and J by 9 bases, with 12 bases between the two germline ends. CDR3 sequence reads: CASSSTGRSPLHF. CDR3 in DNA: TGTGCCAGCAGTTCGACAGGACGTTCACCCCTCCACTTT.

CDR3 coding DNA: TGTGCCAGCAGGAACAGGGAGAATGGCTACACCTTC. Protein product: CASRNRENGYTF. The rearrangement uses TRBV6-5 and TRBJ1-2; D is possibly TRBD1 (6 bases). This CDR3 is 12 amino acids long. Trimming shortened V by 6 bases and J by 6 bases, and 11 bases separated the two germline ends. Germline V gene lookup returns CDR1 MNHEY and CDR2 SVGAGI.

The rearrangement links TRBV7-2 to TRBJ1-2; D is unclear. Germline CDR1 reads SGHTA; CDR2 reads FQGNSA. Trimming stripped 0 bases from V and 7 bases from J, with 6 bases between. This CDR3 has 12 residues. In DNA form, the CDR3 reads TGTGCCAGCAGCTTAGCTGCGCGTGGCTACACCTTC. This codes for CASSLAARGYTF.

The gene calls are TRBV19 and TRBJ2-2; unclear D gene. The CDR3 length is 15 residues. CDR1 is LNHDA and CDR2 is SQIVND in the germline V gene (reference sequence). The ends were cut back, 5 bases at V and 2 bases at J, with 12 bases in the middle. CDR3 DNA: TGTGCCAGTAGTCTATATATCCGCAACACCGGGGAGCTGTTTTTT. It yields the protein CASSLYIRNTGELFF.